This T cell receptor (beta chain) comes out of a study of control samples from healthy donors and cancer patients. Trimming cost V 0 bases and J 9 bases; bases outside gene matches: 13. The germline gives CDR1 SGHRS, CDR2 YFSETQ. CDR3 length: 18 residues. The protocol was immunoSEQ multiplex PCR, while the TCRdb copy is restricted to in-frame clones and leaves out a portion. The top ten clones hold 7.8% of a sample with 100,000 or so clones, roughly 91% of them seen once. The source of this sequence is a man younger than 40 in good health. Sequences were obtained from blood. The chain links TRBV5-1 to TRBJ2-1, with 12 nucleotides matching TRBD2. CDR3 sequence: CASSLGTGRLAGESEQFF. DNA of the CDR3: TGCGCCAGCAGCTTGGGGACAGGGAGACTAGCGGGAGAAAGTGAGCAGTTCTTC.